This is a list of T cell receptor beta chains from one sample in a study of OX40 agonist ivuxolimab in advanced cancers. Method: immunoSEQ multiplex PCR; TCRdb's copy keeps in-frame clones and lacks some. The table lists about 21,000 clones, around 83% of them singletons. The sample was CD4+ or CD8+ T cells sorted from blood, taken in a trial of the OX40 agonist ivuxolimab. These TCRs come from an adult with an advanced solid tumor such as melanoma, head and neck, liver or kidney cancer. Each CDR3 is given with its conserved first and last residue. A D gene is named only where the DNA matches it firmly. Only some rows state a clone size, as once, few, many or a class for expanded clones.

V gene	D gene	clone size	J gene	CDR3 DNA	CDR3 protein
TRBV6-5	-	-	TRBJ1-5	TGTGCCAGCAGTTACCCACAGGGTCATCAGCCCCAGCATTTT	CASSYPQGHQPQHF
TRBV5-5	TRBD1	-	TRBJ1-1	TGTGCCAGCAGGGATCGGGACAGCTACACTGAAGCTTTCTTT	CASRDRDSYTEAFF
TRBV7-3	TRBD2	-	TRBJ2-1	TGTGCCAGCAGCTTTCTACTAGCGGGAGGGCGGTACAATGAGCAGTTCTTC	CASSFLLAGGRYNEQFF
TRBV6-4	TRBD2	-	TRBJ2-3	TGTGCCAGCAGTGAGAAGCGGGAGGGCACAGATACGCAGTATTTT	CASSEKREGTDTQYF
TRBV1	-	-	TRBJ2-5	TGCACCAGCAGCCAAGCGTCACTAGCGGGAGGGCCCCCACTTCTCCACTTC	CTSSQASLAGGPPLLHF
TRBV11-2	TRBD1	-	TRBJ2-7	TGTGCCAGCAGCTTAGACAGGGGGAAATACGAGCAGTACTTC	CASSLDRGKYEQYF
TRBV9	-	-	TRBJ1-2	TGTGCCAGCAGCGTAGAAATAACTTATGGCTACACCTTC	CASSVEITYGYTF
TRBV9	-	-	TRBJ2-6	TGTGCCAGCTCCCGGGACGGCTCCTCTGGGGCCAACGTCCTGACTTTC	CASSRDGSSGANVLTF
TRBV19	TRBD2	-	TRBJ2-5	TGTGCCAGTAGCCTCTTGGGGGGGTCGGGAGAGACCCAGTACTTC	CASSLLGGSGETQYF
TRBV5-4	TRBD2	large	TRBJ2-1	TGTGCCAGCAGCTTAATAGCGGGCCCGTACAATGAGCAGTTCTTC	CASSLIAGPYNEQFF
TRBV27	-	-	TRBJ1-5	TGTGCCAGCAGTTGGGTCCAGAATCAGCCCCAGCATTTT	CASSWVQNQPQHF
TRBV7-9	-	-	TRBJ1-2	TGTGCCAGCAGCATCGTACAGGTCTATGGCTACACCTTC	CASSIVQVYGYTF
TRBV6-4	-	-	TRBJ2-2	TGTGCCAGCAGTACCTCCCCAAGCACCGGGGAGCTGTTTTTT	CASSTSPSTGELFF
TRBV21-1	-	-	TRBJ1-4	TGTGCCAGCAGCAAGGCAAAGGGGCTATTGGAAACTAATGAAAAACTGTTTTTT	CASSKAKGLLETNEKLFF
TRBV7-9	-	-	TRBJ1-2	TGTGCCAGCAGAAAGACCTATGGCTACACCTTC	CASRKTYGYTF
TRBV28	-	few	TRBJ1-2	TGTGCCAGCAGCCTTGCGGGAAAATTCTATGGCTACACCTTC	CASSLAGKFYGYTF
TRBV9	TRBD1	once	TRBJ2-1	TGTGCCAGCAGCCCCCGGGACAGTGTGACTCGTGTCTTTTACAATGAGCAGTTCTTC	CASSPRDSVTRVFYNEQFF
TRBV2	TRBD1	-	TRBJ2-7	TGTGCCAGCGGACAGGACTCCTACGAGCAGTACTTC	CASGQDSYEQYF
TRBV25-1	TRBD1	-	TRBJ2-7	TGTGCCAGCAGTGAATATGGGACAGGGGTGAACGAGCAGTACTTC	CASSEYGTGVNEQYF
TRBV27	-	-	TRBJ1-3	TGTGCCAGCAGCCCTAAGGCCGGGCGCACCATATATTTT	CASSPKAGRTIYF
TRBV5-1	-	-	TRBJ2-1	TGCGCCAGCAGCTTCCCGGAAAGAGAGCAGTTCTTC	CASSFPEREQFF
TRBV4-1	-	-	TRBJ2-2	TGCGCCAGCAGCCAAGGTCGAGGGTCCGCAGGCACCGGGGAGCTGTTTTTT	CASSQGRGSAGTGELFF
TRBV7-9	-	-	TRBJ1-2	TGTGCCAGCAGCCAGGGACGGGAGAACTATGGCTACACCTTC	CASSQGRENYGYTF
TRBV30	TRBD1	-	TRBJ1-1	TGTGCCTGGGGGACAGGGGGGGCCACTGAAGCTTTCTTT	CAWGTGGATEAFF
TRBV5-6	-	-	TRBJ2-7	TGTGCCAGCAGCTTCGCCACTGGGGGGGAGCAGTACTTC	CASSFATGGEQYF
TRBV7-9	TRBD2	-	TRBJ2-1	TGTGCCAGCAGCCGAACTAGCGTTACCTACAATGAGCAGTTCTTC	CASSRTSVTYNEQFF
TRBV29-1	-	-	TRBJ1-2	TGCAGCGTTGATGAGGGACTTAACTATGGCTACACCTTC	CSVDEGLNYGYTF
TRBV4-1	TRBD1	-	TRBJ2-7	TGCGCCAGCAGCCAACAACAGGGGGTATATACCTACGAGCAGTACTTC	CASSQQQGVYTYEQYF
TRBV6-1	TRBD1	-	TRBJ2-3	TGTGCCAGCAGTGAAACCCGGACAGGGGGGGCAGATACGCAGTATTTT	CASSETRTGGADTQYF
TRBV30	-	-	TRBJ2-7	TGTGCCTGGAGTGTGGGGACGGGATCGTACGAGCAGTACTTC	CAWSVGTGSYEQYF
TRBV7-2	-	-	TRBJ2-7	TGTGCCAGCAGCTTAGACCGAGGCGGTTACGAGCAGTACTTC	CASSLDRGGYEQYF
TRBV27	TRBD1	few	TRBJ2-5	TGTGCCAGCAGAAAAGGACAGGCACCCCAAGAGACCCAGTACTTC	CASRKGQAPQETQYF
TRBV30	-	-	TRBJ2-2	TGTGCCCTTACTGCAAGTCCGAACACCGGGGAGCTGTTTTTT	CALTASPNTGELFF
TRBV4-1	-	-	TRBJ1-1	TGCGCCAGCAGCCGCCCATCGGAGTACGACGAAGCTTTCTTT	CASSRPSEYDEAFF
TRBV30	-	-	TRBJ2-1	TGTGCCTGGAGTGTGAGGGCTGGGAATGAGCAGTTCTTC	CAWSVRAGNEQFF
TRBV6-6	-	-	TRBJ1-5	TGTGCCAGCAGCCCGGAGCATAGCAATCAGCCCCAGCATTTT	CASSPEHSNQPQHF
TRBV21-1	-	-	TRBJ2-7	TGTGCCAGCAGTCGGGACAGCGCCTACGAGCAGTACTTC	CASSRDSAYEQYF
TRBV15	-	-	TRBJ1-1	TGTGCCACCAGCAGAGATCCGGGGGGAACTGAAGCTTTCTTT	CATSRDPGGTEAFF
TRBV7-9	-	-	TRBJ2-3	TGTGCCAGCAGCTTAGGGCCAAATACGCAGTATTTT	CASSLGPNTQYF
TRBV7-2	-	-	TRBJ2-7	TGTGCCAGCAGCTTAGCGCCAGGGATCCACGAGCAGTACTTC	CASSLAPGIHEQYF
TRBV13	TRBD2	few	TRBJ2-2	TGTGCCAGCAGCCAAAGACTAGCGGGAATCGCCGGGGAGCTGTTTTTT	CASSQRLAGIAGELFF
TRBV28	-	once	TRBJ2-1	TGTGCCAGCAGTTCGTCCCTCTCCTACAATGAGCAGTTCTTC	CASSSSLSYNEQFF
TRBV28	-	-	TRBJ2-5	TGTGCCAGCAGAACCCAGGGGATCCAAGAGACCCAGTACTTC	CASRTQGIQETQYF
TRBV2	TRBD2	-	TRBJ2-1	TGTGCCAGCAGTGATCTCCGGACTAGCGACCGAAGCTCCTACAATGAGCAGTTCTTC	CASSDLRTSDRSSYNEQFF
TRBV15	TRBD2	-	TRBJ2-3	TGTGCCACCAGCACCTCGACTAGCGGGAGCACAGATACGCAGTATTTT	CATSTSTSGSTDTQYF
TRBV28	-	-	TRBJ1-5	TGTGCCAGCAGTTTGAGACGGATCAGCAATCAGCCCCAGCATTTT	CASSLRRISNQPQHF
TRBV19	TRBD2	-	TRBJ2-3	TGTGCCAGTAGTCCGACTAGCGGAAGCACAGATACGCAGTATTTT	CASSPTSGSTDTQYF
TRBV6-4	-	medium-sized	TRBJ2-2	TGTGCCAGCAGTGACGAAGCGGTAAACACCGGGGAGCTGTTTTTT	CASSDEAVNTGELFF
TRBV5-6	TRBD1	-	TRBJ1-2	TGTGCCAGCAGCTTAGACAGGGGTTGGAAAGGCTACACCTTC	CASSLDRGWKGYTF
TRBV7-3	-	-	TRBJ2-7	TGTGCCAGCAGCTTATATCAAAGTCAGAGCTACGAGCAGTACTTC	CASSLYQSQSYEQYF